These 25 T cell receptor beta chains were sequenced from one sample in a study of cytomegalovirus exposure and HLA in healthy donors (dated by TCRdb to about 2017). The library relied on the immunoSEQ multiplex PCR assay. A mixture of 60 forward primers for TCR Vbeta segments and 13 reverse primers for TCR Jbeta segments was used in the multiplex PCR. TCRdb provides this immuneACCESS table in a form limited to in-frame rearrangements. Some clones are lacking; in checked studies, under half of them reflect an unresolved V gene, and why the rest are absent is not known. This sample gives more than 75,000 clones in total; around 79% of them show up just once. The ten largest account for 2% to 3% of the sample. The specimen was PBMCs. The source of these receptors is a man aged 30 to 45 in good health and CMV-seronegative.

The chain joins TRBV5-6 to TRBJ2-3, with TRBD2 identical over 13 bases. The germline gives CDR1 SGHDT, CDR2 YYEEEE. The V segment lost 4 bases and the J segment 2 bases; nucleotides outside the gene matches: 7. CDR3 size: 17 residues. The CDR3: CASSVTSGGPATDTQYF. The CDR3 DNA reads as TGTGCCAGCAGCGTGACTAGCGGGGGGCCGGCCACAGATACGCAGTATTTT.

The table lists this clone with a few counts. The CDR3 sequence is CASSSHRDRGQSPLHF. The CDR3 DNA reads as TGTGCCAGCAGCTCCCACCGGGACAGGGGGCAATCACCCCTCCACTTT. This chain links TRBV9 with TRBJ1-6, with TRBD1 matching 12 bases. This CDR3 has 16 amino acids. Germline V CDR1 and CDR2: SGDLS, YYNGEE. With 4 bases clipped from V and 10 bases from J, the junction kept 9 bases outside the gene matches. Together with reference TRBV9 and TRBJ1-6, the CDR3 gives the full variable domain: DSGVTQTPKHLITATGQRVTLRCSPRSGDLSVYWYQQSLDQGLQFLIQYYNGEERAKGNILERFSAQQFPDLHSELNLSSLELGDSALYFCASSSHRDRGQSPLHFGNGTRLTVT.

The DNA for the CDR3 is TGTGCCAGCCTCGGGGGGAATGAGCAGTTCTTC. This codes for CASLGGNEQFF. The chain has TRBV19 and TRBJ2-1; 7 bases fit TRBD2. The length of the CDR3 is 11 residues. The ends lost 9 bases at V and 7 bases at J; junction bases unmatched: 3. Germline CDR1 LNHDA, CDR2 SQIVND (reference sequence). Looking up the rest from reference TRBV19 and TRBJ2-1 gives the full variable domain: DGGITQSPKYLFRKEGQNVTLSCEQNLNHDAMYWYRQDPGQGLRLIYYSQIVNDFQKGDIAEGYSVSREKKESFPLTVTSAQKNPTAFYLCASLGGNEQFFGPGTRLTVL.

J is TRBJ2-3 and V is TRBV5-4; tentatively, D is TRBD1 (5 bases). The V end lost 0 bases, the J end lost 4 bases, and 12 bases lay between the germline ends. The germline CDR1 and CDR2 sequences are SGHNT and YYREEE (reference sequence). The CDR3 spans 15 residues. For the CDR3, the DNA is TGTGCCAGCAGCTTGGCTTTAGGGGTGTCAGATACGCAGTATTTT. Protein: CASSLALGVSDTQYF.

This chain links TRBV28 with TRBJ2-7; a possible D gene is TRBD1 (6 bases). There are 15 residues in the CDR3. Trimming left V 7 bases short and J 4 bases short, with 20 bases between. CDR1 is MDHEN and CDR2 is SYDVKM in the germline V gene. Here the CDR3 DNA reads TGTGCCAGCACCACTACCGGCACAGGGAGATACGAGCAGTACTTC. Translating gives CASTTTGTGRYEQYF.

This clone was recorded once. This chain joins TRBV6-5 and TRBJ2-2, with no clear D. The CDR3 totals 13 residues. Looked up from germline, CDR1 is MNHEY and CDR2 is SVGAGI. Trimming took off 2 bases at V and 6 bases at J, with 7 bases between the two ends. The CDR3 DNA reads as TGTGCCAGCAGTTACAGTCGGGCCGGGGAGCTGTTTTTT. Residues: CASSYSRAGELFF.

This sequence joins TRBV28 and TRBJ2-7; D may be TRBD1 (6 bases). Trimming took 8 bases from V and 3 from J, leaving 14 bases between them. Looked up from germline, CDR1 is MDHEN and CDR2 is SYDVKM. The CDR3 contains 13 residues. The CDR3 reads CASSTGIVYEQYF. Written as DNA, the CDR3 is TGTGCCAGCTCTACAGGGATCGTCTACGAGCAGTACTTC.

The V gene is TRBV5-1, the J gene TRBJ2-2; D perhaps matches TRBD1 (6 bases). Germline V lookup: CDR1 SGHRS, CDR2 YFSETQ. The CDR3 spans 14 residues. V was pared by 7 bases and J by 0 bases, with 10 bases between. CDR3 sequence (DNA): TGCGCCAGCGGTCGACAGGCGAACACCGGGGAGCTGTTTTTT. This sequence encodes CASGRQANTGELFF.

With respect to this clone: Other nucleotide sequences in the sample specify the same CDR3. V usage is TRBV7-9 and J usage is TRBJ1-3; no clear D. Trimming removed 3 bases from V and 1 base from J, with 16 bases in between. This CDR3 has 17 amino acids. Looked up from germline, CDR1 is SEHNR and CDR2 is FQNEAQ (reference sequence). The CDR3 coding sequence is TGTGCCAGCAGCTTCTCCTTGGACTGGGATTCTGGAAACACCATATATTTT. Its translation is CASSFSLDWDSGNTIYF.

V is TRBV5-4 and J is TRBJ2-5; possibly TRBD1 for D (5 bases). This CDR3 is built from 14 residues. CDR1 and CDR2 (germline): SGHNT, YYREEE (reference sequence). Deletions cut 4 bases from V and 4 bases from J, with 14 bases between. CDR3 region: CASSAARARETQYF. CDR3 sequence (DNA): TGTGCCAGCAGCGCGGCCAGGGCACGAGAGACCCAGTACTTC.

V is TRBV6-4 and J is TRBJ2-2, with TRBD2 matching over 10 bases. Looked up from germline, CDR1 is MRHNA and CDR2 is SNTAGT. This CDR3 region has 15 residues. Trimming removed 8 bases from V and 4 bases from J; junction bases left unmatched: 7. The CDR3 spells CASARLAGPTGELFF. The CDR3 nucleotides read TGTGCCAGCGCAAGACTAGCGGGCCCCACCGGGGAGCTGTTTTTT.

Written as DNA, the CDR3 is TGTGCCAGCAGTTACGCCATGCCCGGGACACAGTACTTC. This sequence encodes CASSYAMPGTQYF. The chain uses TRBV6-5 and TRBJ2-7; tentative D call: TRBD1 (6 bases). This CDR3 is 13 amino acids long. CDR1 is MNHEY and CDR2 is SVGAGI in the germline V gene. Trimming pared 2 bases from V and 10 bases from J, leaving 15 bases between.

The chain employs TRBV5-1 and TRBJ1-4; D gene unclear. This CDR3 spans 13 amino acids. Trimming stripped 3 bases from V and 2 bases from J, with 5 bases between. Germline V gives CDR1 SGHRS, CDR2 YFSETQ. CDR3 protein: CASSSETNEKLFF. DNA of the CDR3: TGCGCCAGCAGCTCGGAGACTAATGAAAAACTGTTTTTT.

V gene TRBV9 combines with J gene TRBJ2-2; D remains ambiguous. The CDR3 spans 14 residues. The V end was cut by 0 bases, the J end by 4 bases, with 7 bases between. Germline V gives CDR1 SGDLS, CDR2 YYNGEE. CDR3 loop: CASSVVASTGELFF. In DNA form, the CDR3 reads TGTGCCAGCAGCGTAGTAGCTTCCACCGGGGAGCTGTTTTTT.

The chain carries TRBV27 and TRBJ2-3; TRBD2 is a possible D gene (5 bases). CDR3 size: 16 residues. Trimming took 5 bases from V and 2 from J, leaving 17 bases between them. CDR1 MNHEY and CDR2 SMNVEV come from the germline V gene (reference sequence). This CDR3 is CASSPRPSGHTDTQYF. As DNA, the CDR3 is TGTGCCAGCAGTCCCCGGCCAAGCGGTCACACAGATACGCAGTATTTT.

The chain uses TRBV27 and TRBJ2-5; perhaps TRBD2 as D (6 bases). The CDR3 totals 13 residues. From germline, CDR1 is MNHEY and CDR2 SMNVEV (reference sequence). The ends were cut back, 6 bases at V and 5 bases at J, with 13 bases in the middle. CDR3 amino acids: CASRGEVRETQYF. CDR3 in DNA: TGTGCCAGCAGGGGGGAGGTTCGGGAGACCCAGTACTTC.

V and J are TRBV6-5 and TRBJ2-3; the D gene is possibly TRBD2 (5 bases). The CDR3 has 15 residues. Trimming stripped 9 bases from V and 6 bases from J, with 22 bases between. The germline V gene has CDR1 MNHEY and CDR2 SVGAGI. CDR3 loop: CASRIFAGIADTQYF. CDR3 in DNA: TGTGCCAGTAGGATATTCGCGGGTATCGCCGATACGCAGTATTTT.

The gene calls are TRBV19 and TRBJ2-2, with D possibly matching TRBD2 (6 bases). Germline values: CDR1 LNHDA, CDR2 SQIVND (reference sequence). This CDR3 is built from 13 residues. Deletions cut 6 bases from V and 7 bases from J, with 12 bases between. The CDR3 DNA is TGTGCCAGTAGCGGGAGTAAAATCGGGGAGCTGTTTTTT. Translating gives CASSGSKIGELFF.

This clone came up a few times. The chain has TRBV6-4 and TRBJ1-1; TRBD1 aligns across 9 bases. The CDR3 sequence is 13 residues long. Looked up from germline, CDR1 is MRHNA and CDR2 is SNTAGT. V dropped 1 base and J dropped 11; count of bases not matched to a gene: 5. This CDR3 is CASSDYRTGEAFF. CDR3 DNA sequence: TGTGCCAGCAGTGACTACCGGACAGGGGAGGCTTTCTTT.

The chain recombines TRBV28 with TRBJ1-2, with a tentative D call TRBD1 (5 bases). The CDR3 runs 14 residues. Germline CDR1 is MDHEN and CDR2 is SYDVKM. With 10 bases removed from V and 5 bases from J, the gap between germline ends came to 20 bases. The CDR3 loop reads CATLREVGGYGYTF. The CDR3 nucleotides are TGTGCCACACTTCGGGAGGTTGGGGGGTATGGCTACACCTTC.

This chain joins TRBV6-5 and TRBJ2-1; 14 bases are a match to TRBD2. This CDR3 comprises 15 residues. Germline V gives CDR1 MNHEY, CDR2 SVGAGI. Trimming removed 4 bases from V and 12 bases from J; junction bases left unmatched: 8. The CDR3 spells CASSSPGTSGRWQFF. DNA of the CDR3: TGTGCCAGCAGTTCCCCTGGGACTAGCGGGAGATGGCAGTTCTTC.

The chain employs TRBV5-4 and TRBJ2-3, with D maybe TRBD2 (5 bases). The V end lost 0 bases, the J end lost 5 bases, and 7 bases lay between the germline ends. The germline gives CDR1 SGHNT, CDR2 YYREEE (reference sequence). The CDR3 is 13 residues long. The CDR3: CASSLGAGDTQYF. DNA for the CDR3: TGTGCCAGCAGCTTGGGGGCGGGAGATACGCAGTATTTT.

The rearrangement uses TRBV5-8 and TRBJ1-3; the match to TRBD1 covers 10 bases. After removal of 4 bases from V and 6 bases from J, the junction contained 7 bases not matched to a gene. This CDR3 is built from 15 residues. Germline CDR1 and CDR2: SGHTS and YDEGEE. CDR3: CASSRTGGYENTIYF. CDR3 sequence (DNA): TGTGCCAGCAGCCGGACAGGGGGATATGAAAACACCATATATTTT.

CDR3 loop: CASSPTISFEVGELFF. The CDR3, as DNA: TGTGCCAGCTCACCAACGATTAGTTTCGAGGTCGGGGAGCTGTTTTTT. The genes are TRBV18 and TRBJ2-2, with D hard to call. CDR3 length: 16 amino acids. Germline V CDR1 and CDR2: KGHSH, LQKENI. V was clipped by 2 bases and J by 7 bases, with 17 bases between them. Filled out from reference TRBV18 and TRBJ2-2, the complete variable domain reads NAGVMQNPRHLVRRRGQEARLRCSPMKGHSHVYWYRQLPEEGLKFMVYLQKENIIDESGMPKERFSAEFPKEGPSILRIQQVVRGDSAAYFCASSPTISFEVGELFFGEGSRLTVL.

The chain has TRBV7-9 and TRBJ1-2, with TRBD1 as a possible D gene (6 bases). Germline V gene lookup returns CDR1 SEHNR and CDR2 FQNEAQ (reference sequence). Trimming took 5 bases from V and 4 from J, leaving 11 bases between them. This CDR3 has 13 amino acids. CDR3 sequence (DNA): TGTGCCAGCAGCCCAGGACAGATCTATGGCTACACCTTC. It specifies CASSPGQIYGYTF.